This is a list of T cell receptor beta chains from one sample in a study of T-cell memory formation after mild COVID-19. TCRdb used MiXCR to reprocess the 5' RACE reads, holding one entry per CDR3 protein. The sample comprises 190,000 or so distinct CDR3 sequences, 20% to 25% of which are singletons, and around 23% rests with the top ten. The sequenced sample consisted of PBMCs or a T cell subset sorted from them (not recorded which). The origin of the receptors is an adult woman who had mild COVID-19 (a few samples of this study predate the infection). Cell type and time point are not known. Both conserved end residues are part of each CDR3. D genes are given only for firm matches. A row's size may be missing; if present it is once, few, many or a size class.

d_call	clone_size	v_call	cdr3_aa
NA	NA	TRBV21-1	CASSKQGYVTEAFF
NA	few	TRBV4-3	CATGSGVGYGYTF
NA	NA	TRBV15	CATSRVAGYEQYF
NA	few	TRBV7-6	CASSGLEGALYEQYF
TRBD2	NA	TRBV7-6	CASRKNPWTSQETQYF
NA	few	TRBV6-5	CASSYSEGAFRNTEAFF
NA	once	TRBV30	CAWSVLGAGQETQYF
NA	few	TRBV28	CASSLLSRSIDEQFF
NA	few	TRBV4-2	CASSQGISEQFF
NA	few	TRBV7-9	CASSPTASYEQYF
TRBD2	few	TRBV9	CASSATGTSVPNEQFF